This T cell receptor (beta chain) was captured by sequencing in a study of blood T cells in healthy people across ages. Overall study results and limits: In long-lived donors, naive CD4+ cell counts and diversity exceeded those of aged donors. With naive T cell percentage, TCR beta diversity showed a strong correlation.

A J-beta primer mix and a sample-barcoded 5' primer were used in a second PCR of roughly 7 to 12 cycles. Each cDNA molecule received a tag from a template-switch adaptor that had 12 random nucleotides. TCRdb used MiXCR to reprocess the 5' RACE reads, holding one entry per CDR3 protein. The table includes fewer than 2,000,000 distinct CDR3 sequences, 30% to 40% detected once. Remarks on this clonotype: The target antigen is unknown. The junction departs from germline at one end; a sequencing error may be responsible.

The CDR3 is made up of 9 amino acids. The germline V gene encodes CDR1 MGHDK and CDR2 SYGVNS. This chain connects TRBV25-1 to TRBJ2-7, with a tentative D call TRBD1 (5 bases). Material: blood. The source is a woman under 40 in good health. The CDR3 protein is CQGRYEQYF. The CDR3 region has the DNA TGCCAGGGAAGGTACGAGCAGTACTTC.